This T cell receptor beta chain comes out of a study of blood T cell repertoires in COVID-19. Study summary: PBMCs, B-cell-depleted T cells, or T cells provided the cDNA or gDNA that made up the material.

Individuals drawn from 24 US areas were roughly 18 to 95 years old. Original methodology: Reference gene primers were amplified, and this amplification served to estimate nucleated cell counts. TCRdb's table, derived via immunoSEQ multiplex PCR, lists solely in-frame clones and lacks some. The V and J calls and clone size come from that table; D and trimming were worked out from the DNA. Among under 200,000 clones listed, approximately 89% were seen once. The V gene's germline CDR1 is LGHDT and CDR2 YNNKEL (reference sequence). CDR3 length equals 12 residues. V gave up 1 base and J gave up 9 bases; unmatched junction bases: 2.

This chain connects TRBV3-1 (or the pseudogene TRBV3-2) to TRBJ1-1; 7 nucleotides agree with TRBD1. Sample: PBMCs or T cells enriched from blood (not recorded which). The receptor's source is a young woman who had recovered from COVID-19. CDR3 coding DNA: TGTGCCAGCAGCCAAGCGGACAGGAAAGCTTTCTTT. This translates into CASSQADRKAFF.